This T cell receptor beta chain derives from a study of identical twins. Between the trimmed V and J ends, which lost 4 bases and 3 bases, there was a span of 10 bases. The CDR3 runs to 13 residues. The germline V gene has CDR1 SGHDN and CDR2 FVKESK. This clonotype has a handful of counts. Its antigen is still unknown. TCRdb re-analysed the 5' RACE reads in MiXCR, keeping a single row per CDR3 protein. The sample contains hundreds of thousands of distinct CDR3 sequences, about a tenth of which appear only once. Study conclusions and caveats: Insertions ran lower in abundant cord blood beta clonotypes, though not in memory repertoires. Cross-sectional statistics underpinned the conclusions; the same donors were not followed.

The source is a young woman in good health. The rearrangement links TRBV14 to TRBJ2-7; D uncertain. Specimen: memory (CD45RO+) T cells sorted from blood. CDR3 residues: CASSLQVDYEQYF. The CDR3 DNA reads TGTGCCAGCAGCCTCCAGGTTGACTACGAGCAGTACTTC.